The 23 T cell receptor beta chains in this list originate from one sample, sequenced in a study of post-analysis software for immune sequencing data. The study's findings and limits: Five TRBV segments, including TRBV5-6, TRBV5-1 and TRBV20-1, were more frequent in patients than controls.

Their recognized antigens are unknown. Sequencing libraries made from TCR beta cDNA carried unique molecular identifiers. Each CDR3 protein is one row after TCRdb ran MiXCR on the PCR reads. The repertoire holds 600,000 to 700,000 distinct CDR3 sequences, with 55% to 60% as singletons. The sample comprised blood. These receptor sequences come from a girl aged 2-10 years with multiple sclerosis.

The genes are TRBV6-6 and TRBJ1-1; no reliable D call. V was shortened by 5 bases and J by 2 bases, with 18 bases between the two germline ends. The V gene's germline CDR1 is MNHNY and CDR2 SVGAGI (reference sequence). This CDR3 region has 16 residues. The CDR3 sequence is CASSPSPIGNNTEAFF. In DNA, the CDR3 is TGTGCCAGCAGTCCTTCCCCGATAGGAAATAACACTGAAGCTTTCTTT.

This chain uses TRBV12-3 or TRBV12-4 with TRBJ2-7; 10 nucleotides align to TRBD2. Trimming at V came to 6 bases and at J to 1 base, leaving 6 bases not matched to a gene. The CDR3 sequence is 15 residues long. The CDR3 sequence is CASRAGTSVSYEQYF. CDR3 DNA: TGTGCCAGCAGGGCGGGGACTAGCGTATCCTACGAGCAGTACTTC.

The V call is TRBV11-3, the J call TRBJ1-2, with 8 bases matching TRBD1. The CDR3 totals 12 residues. Germline CDR1 and CDR2: SGHNT and YENEEA. The V and J ends lost 5 bases and 13 bases, in that order; junction bases with no gene match: 9. CDR3 protein: CASSTRSGGTTF. DNA for the CDR3: TGTGCCAGCAGCACACGATCAGGGGGCACCACCTTC.

The chain has TRBV20-1 and TRBJ2-4, with D possibly being TRBD2 (6 bases). The better agreement between TRBJ2-5 and the DNA end casts doubt on the J call. The CDR3 length is 14 residues. Germline loops: CDR1 DFQATT, CDR2 SNEGSKA (reference sequence). The chain's CDR3 is CSARDMEGLQTQYF. The DNA of the CDR3 is TGCAGTGCTAGAGATATGGAGGGGCTACAGACCCAGTACTTC.

With regard to this clonotype: One end of the junction is discordant with germline, which a read error may explain. CDR3 region: CASRGTSGTDTQYF. The CDR3, as DNA: TGTGCCAGCAGGGGGACTAGCGGAACAGATACACAGTATTTT. The genes are TRBV12-3 or TRBV12-4 and TRBJ2-3; 11 bases are shared with TRBD2. The CDR3 totals 14 residues.

This clonotype has a handful of counts. The rearrangement joins TRBV15 to TRBJ2-5; D is possibly TRBD1 (5 bases). The CDR3 runs 13 residues. Germline assignment: CDR1 LNHNV and CDR2 YYDKDF (reference sequence). Trimming removed 3 bases at V and 4 bases at J, with 9 bases between. The CDR3 nucleotides read TGTGCCACCAGCAGCAGACAGACAGAGACCCAGTACTTC. Its protein product is CATSSRQTETQYF.

The chain combines TRBV5-1 with TRBJ2-1; D might be TRBD2 (5 bases). This CDR3 has 15 amino acids. V lost 0 bases, J lost 4 bases, and 11 bases lay in between. CDR1 is SGHRS and CDR2 is YFSETQ in the germline V gene. In nucleotides, the CDR3 is TGCGCCAGCAGCTTGGAGAATAGCGCATACAATGAGCAGTTCTTC. Amino acid sequence: CASSLENSAYNEQFF.

The rearrangement links TRBV20-1 to TRBJ1-2; no clear D gene. Germline CDR1 and CDR2: DFQATT and SNEGSKA (reference sequence). The CDR3 runs to 12 residues. V lost 1 base and J lost 7, with 10 bases in between. The CDR3 sequence is CSARVGGSGYTF. DNA of the CDR3: TGCAGTGCTAGAGTCGGAGGGAGTGGCTACACCTTC.

Remarks on this clonotype: Its ends do not fully match the called genes, so a read error is possible. This sequence joins TRBV29-1 and TRBJ2-7; D possibly corresponds to TRBD1 (5 bases). The DNA end is a closer match to TRBJ2-4, so the J assignment may be wrong. CDR3 length equals 13 residues. Germline CDR1 is SQVTM and CDR2 is ANQGSEA. DNA for the CDR3: TGCAGCGTCGAAGGGGAATACAAAAACATTCAGTACTTC. This encodes CSVEGEYKNIQYF.

This chain connects TRBV5-1 to TRBJ2-1; 9 bases match TRBD2. The CDR3 spans 19 residues. Trimming removed 2 bases from V and 0 bases from J; junction bases left unmatched: 12. CDR1 and CDR2 from the germline V gene are SGHRS and YFSETQ. The CDR3 nucleotides read TGCGCCAGCAGCTTTAGCGGGAGATCAACCGATAGCTCCTACAATGAGCAGTTCTTC. Translation gives CASSFSGRSTDSSYNEQFF.

Only a few counts were recorded for this clonotype. The V call is TRBV10-3, the J call TRBJ2-1, with 11 bases matching TRBD2. V gave up 3 bases and J gave up 6 bases; unmatched junction bases: 4. The CDR3 loop spans 15 amino acids. CDR1 and CDR2 from the germline V gene are ENHRY and SYGVKD. The CDR3 protein is CAISELAGEVNEQFF. CDR3 nucleotide sequence: TGTGCCATCAGTGAACTAGCGGGAGAGGTCAATGAGCAGTTCTTC.

V and J are TRBV6-2 or TRBV6-3 and TRBJ1-1; 10 nucleotides agree with TRBD1. Trimming took 4 bases from V and 8 from J; bases not matched to a gene: 4. Germline V gene sequence: CDR1 MNHEY, CDR2 SVGEGT. The CDR3 consists of 13 residues. The CDR3 sequence: CASSSTGGSEAFF. In DNA form, the CDR3 reads TGTGCCAGCAGTTCGACAGGGGGCTCAGAAGCTTTCTTT.

V is TRBV4-1 and J is TRBJ1-2; weak D call: TRBD1 (6 bases). V lost 6 bases, J lost 4 bases, and 18 bases lay in between. Germline CDR1 is MGHRA and CDR2 is YSYEKL. The CDR3 spans 15 residues. The CDR3 sequence: CASSPIPGHSYGYTF. For the CDR3, the DNA is TGCGCCAGCAGTCCGATCCCGGGACACAGCTATGGCTACACCTTC.

This clonotype has just a few counts. The V and J genes are TRBV12-3 or TRBV12-4 and TRBJ2-1, with TRBD2 matching 15 bases. CDR3 length equals 20 residues. V shed 5 bases and J 0 bases; nucleotides not matched to a gene: 11. CDR3 coding DNA: TGTGCCAGCAGTCCAGGACTAGCGGGAGGGCGAGCAAGCTCCTACAATGAGCAGTTCTTC. It specifies CASSPGLAGGRASSYNEQFF.

V is TRBV7-8 and J is TRBJ2-7; D not resolved. The germline V and J ends were trimmed by 1 base and 3 bases, with 16 bases remaining between them. Germline assignment: CDR1 SGHVS and CDR2 FQNEAQ. The CDR3 is 16 amino acids. In nucleotides, the CDR3 is TGTGCCAGCAGCTTAGGGTACCTCGAGGACCTCTACGAGCAGTACTTC. Amino acids: CASSLGYLEDLYEQYF.

The CDR3 region has the DNA TGTGCCATCAGTGAGGGTGGAACCTACGAGCAGTACTTC. The encoded protein is CAISEGGTYEQYF. V gene TRBV10-3 combines with J gene TRBJ2-7; D is unclear. The length of the CDR3 is 13 residues. Germline CDR1 and CDR2: ENHRY and SYGVKD. The V end lost 2 bases, the J end lost 2 bases, and 7 bases lay between the germline ends.

J is TRBJ2-4 and V is TRBV5-1; D is tentatively TRBD1 or TRBD2 (5 bases each). The end of the DNA fits TRBJ2-7 better, so the J call may be wrong. The CDR3 covers 14 residues. CDR1 is SGHRS, CDR2 YFSETQ, per germline. CDR3 nucleotide sequence: TGCGCCAGCAGCTTTGAGGGGACGGTCTACGAGCAGTACTTC. Translated: CASSFEGTVYEQYF.

The chain couples TRBV5-6 to TRBJ1-5, with TRBD1 matching 7 bases. The V segment lost 4 bases and the J segment 5 bases; nucleotides outside the gene matches: 3. The CDR3 totals 13 residues. The germline CDR1 and CDR2 sequences are SGHDT and YYEEEE. The CDR3 loop is CASSRGQYQPQHF. The CDR3 nucleotides are TGTGCCAGCAGCAGGGGACAGTATCAGCCCCAGCATTTT.

This chain links TRBV10-1 with TRBJ2-5; possibly TRBD1 for D (5 bases). Germline V gene lookup returns CDR1 WNHNN and CDR2 SYGVQD (reference sequence). The V gene lost 3 bases and the J gene lost 5 bases, with 13 bases spanning the gap. The CDR3 runs 14 residues. CDR3 coding DNA: TGCGCCAGCAGTGATACGACAGAAAAGGAGACCCAGTACTTC. Residues: CASSDTTEKETQYF.

This clonotype was counted a few times. The CDR3 region is CASSGRTRGGLLETQYF. As DNA, the CDR3 is TGCGCCAGCAGCGGCCGGACTAGAGGAGGGCTTTTGGAGACCCAGTACTTC. This chain joins TRBV4-1 and TRBJ2-5; 7 positions match TRBD2. The length of the CDR3 is 17 residues. In germline, CDR1 is MGHRA, CDR2 YSYEKL. V was clipped by 5 bases and J by 5 bases; unmatched bases: 17.

The chain is built from TRBV24-1 and TRBJ2-5; 10 bases line up with TRBD1. The CDR3 is made up of 14 amino acids. The junction had 3 bases not matched to a gene; V was cut back by 4 bases and J by 5 bases. The germline CDR1 and CDR2 sequences are KGHDR and SFDVKD. The CDR3 is CATSETGGRETQYF. CDR3 in DNA: TGTGCCACCAGTGAGACAGGGGGCAGGGAGACCCAGTACTTC.

This clonotype was detected only a few times. The rearrangement links TRBV29-1 to TRBJ1-1; tentatively, D is TRBD1 (5 bases). Trimming pared 4 bases from V and 0 bases from J, leaving 9 bases between. CDR3 length equals 13 residues. The germline V gene encodes CDR1 SQVTM and CDR2 ANQGSEA. For the CDR3, the DNA is TGCAGCGTTGTTACAGGATTGAACACTGAAGCTTTCTTT. It encodes CSVVTGLNTEAFF. Based on the CDR3 plus reference TRBV29-1 and TRBJ1-1, the full variable domain is SAVISQKPSRDICQRGTSLTIQCQVDSQVTMMFWYRQQPGQSLTLIATANQGSEATYESGFVIDKFPISRPNLTFSTLTVSNMSPEDSSIYLCSVVTGLNTEAFFGQGTRLTVV.

This sequence joins TRBV24-1 and TRBJ2-5; D is unresolved. In germline, CDR1 is KGHDR, CDR2 SFDVKD. This CDR3 has 14 residues. Deletions cut 4 bases from V and 5 bases from J, with 13 bases between. The CDR3 nucleotides are TGTGCCACCAGTGACCAGACCGGTATGGAGACCCAGTACTTC. Translation: CATSDQTGMETQYF.